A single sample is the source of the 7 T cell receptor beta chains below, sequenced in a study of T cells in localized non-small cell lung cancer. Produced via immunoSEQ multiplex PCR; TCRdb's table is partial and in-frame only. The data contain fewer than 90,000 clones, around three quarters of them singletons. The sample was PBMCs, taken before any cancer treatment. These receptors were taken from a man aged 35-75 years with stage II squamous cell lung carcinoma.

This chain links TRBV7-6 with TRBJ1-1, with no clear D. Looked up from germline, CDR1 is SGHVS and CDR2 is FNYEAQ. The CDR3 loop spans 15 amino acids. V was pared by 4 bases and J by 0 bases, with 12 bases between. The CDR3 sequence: CASSSLGSLNTEAFF. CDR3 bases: TGTGCCAGCAGCTCCCTCGGGTCACTGAACACTGAAGCTTTCTTT.

The CDR3: CASSFDRSTEAFF. In nucleotides, the CDR3 is TGTGCCAGCAGCTTCGACAGGAGCACTGAAGCTTTCTTT. The chain uses TRBV7-2 and TRBJ1-1, with D perhaps TRBD1 (6 bases). The ends were cut back, 3 bases at V and 4 bases at J, with 9 bases in the middle. Germline CDR1 SGHTA, CDR2 FQGNSA. The length of the CDR3 is 13 residues.

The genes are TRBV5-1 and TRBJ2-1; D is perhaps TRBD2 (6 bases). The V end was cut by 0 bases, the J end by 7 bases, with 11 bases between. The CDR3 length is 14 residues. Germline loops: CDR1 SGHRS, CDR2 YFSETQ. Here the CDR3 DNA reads TGCGCCAGCAGCTTGGGGGACTTCAGAAATGAGCAGTTCTTC. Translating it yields CASSLGDFRNEQFF.

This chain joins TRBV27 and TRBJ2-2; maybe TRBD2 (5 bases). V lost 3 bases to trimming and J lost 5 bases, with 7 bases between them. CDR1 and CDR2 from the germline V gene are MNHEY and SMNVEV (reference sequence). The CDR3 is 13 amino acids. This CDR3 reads CASSFTGTGELFF. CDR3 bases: TGTGCCAGCAGTTTTACGGGGACCGGGGAGCTGTTTTTT.

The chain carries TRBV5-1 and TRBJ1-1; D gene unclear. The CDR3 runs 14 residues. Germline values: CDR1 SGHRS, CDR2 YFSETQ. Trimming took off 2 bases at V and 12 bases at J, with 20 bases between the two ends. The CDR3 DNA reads TGCGCCAGCAGCTTCGGAGAGGTCGGTTCGCAGACTTTCTTT. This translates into CASSFGEVGSQTFF.

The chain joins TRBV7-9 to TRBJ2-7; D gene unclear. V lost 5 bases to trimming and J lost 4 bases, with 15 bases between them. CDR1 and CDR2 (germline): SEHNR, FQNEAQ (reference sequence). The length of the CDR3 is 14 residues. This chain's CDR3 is CASSIENRPYEQYF. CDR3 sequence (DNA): TGTGCCAGCAGCATCGAAAACCGGCCGTACGAGCAGTACTTC.

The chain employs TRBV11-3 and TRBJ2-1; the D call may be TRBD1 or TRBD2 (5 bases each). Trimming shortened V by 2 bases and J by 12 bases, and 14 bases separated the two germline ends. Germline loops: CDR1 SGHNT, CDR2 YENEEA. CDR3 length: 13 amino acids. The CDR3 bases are TGTGCCAGCAGCTTATACCAGGGCGGAGGGCAGTTCTTC. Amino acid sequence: CASSLYQGGGQFF.